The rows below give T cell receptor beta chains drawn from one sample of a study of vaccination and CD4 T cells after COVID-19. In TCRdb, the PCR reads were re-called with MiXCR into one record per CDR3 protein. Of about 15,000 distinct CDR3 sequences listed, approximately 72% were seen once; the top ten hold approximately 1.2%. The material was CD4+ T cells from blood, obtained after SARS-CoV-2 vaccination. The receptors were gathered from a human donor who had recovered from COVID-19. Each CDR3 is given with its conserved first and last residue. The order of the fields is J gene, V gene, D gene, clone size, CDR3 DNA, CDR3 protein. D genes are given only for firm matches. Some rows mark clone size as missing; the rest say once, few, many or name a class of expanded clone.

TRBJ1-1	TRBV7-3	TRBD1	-	TGTGCCAGCAGCATGGACAGGGGAAGGGAAGCTTTCTTT	CASSMDRGREAFF
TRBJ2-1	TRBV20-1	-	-	TGCAGTGCTAGAGAGCGCCCGAAGGGTAGGAATGAGCAGTTCTTC	CSARERPKGRNEQFF
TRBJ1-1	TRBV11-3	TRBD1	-	TGTGCCAGCAGCTCCGATGGATTACAGGGGAGTGCTTTCTTT	CASSSDGLQGSAFF
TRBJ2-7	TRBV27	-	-	TGTGCCAGCAGTTTCCTGACACGCCGCTTCTACGAGCAGTACTTC	CASSFLTRRFYEQYF
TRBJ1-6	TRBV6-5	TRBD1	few	TGTGCCAGCAGTTATTCTGGGACAGCGAGTTCACCCCTCCACTTT	CASSYSGTASSPLHF
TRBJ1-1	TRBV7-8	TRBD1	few	TGTGCCAGCAGCTTAACAGGGGGCACTGAAGCTTTCTTT	CASSLTGGTEAFF
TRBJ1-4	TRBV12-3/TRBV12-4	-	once	TGTGCCAGCAGCAAGGACAGCCAAGTCTTGTTTTTT	CASSKDSQVLFF
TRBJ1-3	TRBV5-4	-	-	TGTGCCAGCAGCAGGGGAGAAAACACCATATATTTT	CASSRGENTIYF
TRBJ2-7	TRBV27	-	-	TGTGCCAGCACATCGTTATTACGGCGGGATGAGCAGTACTTC	CASTSLLRRDEQYF
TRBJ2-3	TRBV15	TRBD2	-	TGTGCCACCAGCAGAGATTGGGGACTAGAAGGGGATTTT	CATSRDWGLEGDF
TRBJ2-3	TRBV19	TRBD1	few	TGTGCCAGTAGCCGGCCCGGTGGGACAGGGAGCACAGATACGCAGTATTTT	CASSRPGGTGSTDTQYF
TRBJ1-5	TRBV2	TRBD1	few	TGTGCCAGCGGGGCGACAGGGTCGGTTCAGCCCCAGCATTTT	CASGATGSVQPQHF
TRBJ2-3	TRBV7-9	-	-	TGTGCCAGCAGCTCCGACCCAACAGATACGCAGTATTTT	CASSSDPTDTQYF
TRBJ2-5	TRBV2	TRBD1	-	TGTGCCAGCAGGCCCCTACAGGGGGCGTTGGAGACCCAGTACTTC	CASRPLQGALETQYF
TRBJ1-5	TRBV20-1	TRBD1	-	TGCAGTGCTGAGGACAGGGGGTTTGGTCAGCCCCAGCATTTT	CSAEDRGFGQPQHF
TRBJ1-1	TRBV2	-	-	TGTGCCAGCAGTGTAGGCCCTATAACTGAAGCTTTCTTT	CASSVGPITEAFF
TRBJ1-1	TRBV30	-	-	TGTGCCTGGAGTGTACAAGTAGGGTTTTACACTGAAGCTTTCTTT	CAWSVQVGFYTEAFF
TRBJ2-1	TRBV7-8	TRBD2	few	TGTGCCAGCAGCTTTCTTGTCTCGGGACTACTCTTACACAATGAGCAGTTCTTC	CASSFLVSGLLLHNEQFF
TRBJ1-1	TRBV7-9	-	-	TGTGCCAGCAGCCCGAAACCTCAGGGAGCGGGTGAAGCTTTCTTT	CASSPKPQGAGEAFF
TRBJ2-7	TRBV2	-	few	TGTGCCAGCCGGCGTAGCCCTGGGTTCGAGCAGTACTTC	CASRRSPGFEQYF
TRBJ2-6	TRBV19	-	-	TGTGCCAGTAAGGAACCTGGGGCCAACGTCCTGACTTTC	CASKEPGANVLTF
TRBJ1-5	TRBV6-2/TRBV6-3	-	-	TGTGCCAGCAGCCCGTCAGGGCCACTCCAGCCCCAGCATTTT	CASSPSGPLQPQHF
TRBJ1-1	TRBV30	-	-	TGTGCCTGGATGCGAGACAGCACTGAAGCTTTCTTT	CAWMRDSTEAFF
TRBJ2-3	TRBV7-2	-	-	TGTGCCAGCAGCTACCAGAGTGATACGCAGTATTTT	CASSYQSDTQYF
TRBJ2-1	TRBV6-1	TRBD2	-	TGTGCCAGCACCACCCCGGGACTAGCGGGAAATGAGCAGTTCTTC	CASTTPGLAGNEQFF
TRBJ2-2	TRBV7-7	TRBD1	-	TGTGCTAGCAGCCCTACAACAGGGGCGAACACCGGGGAGCTGTTTTTT	CASSPTTGANTGELFF
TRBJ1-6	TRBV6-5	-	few	TGTGCCAGCAGTTCACAACGGTCACCCCTCCACTTT	CASSSQRSPLHF
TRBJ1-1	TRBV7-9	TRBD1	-	TGTGCCAGCAGCGGGGACAGGGTCACTGAAGCTTTCTTT	CASSGDRVTEAFF
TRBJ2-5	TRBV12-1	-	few	TGTGCCAGCAGTGTAACTCTTACTTCCACCCAGTACTTC	CASSVTLTSTQYF
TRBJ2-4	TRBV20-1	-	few	TGCAGTGCTAAGCGCGGGGCCAAAAACATTCAGTACTTC	CSAKRGAKNIQYF
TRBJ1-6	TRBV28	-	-	TGTGCCAGCCTAGACAGGTGGAATTCACCCCTCCACTTT	CASLDRWNSPLHF
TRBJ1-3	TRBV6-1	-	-	TGTGCCAGCACCCCATCATACTCTGGAAACACCATATATTTT	CASTPSYSGNTIYF
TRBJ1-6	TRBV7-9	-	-	TGTGCCAGCAGCTTGGGACGGGATAATTCACCCCTCCACTTT	CASSLGRDNSPLHF
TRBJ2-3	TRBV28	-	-	TGTGCCAGCAGCCCGCCCGCAGATACGCAGTATTTT	CASSPPADTQYF
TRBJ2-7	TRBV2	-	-	TGTGCCAGCAGGATGACTCAAATCGGGGACTTC	CASRMTQIGDF
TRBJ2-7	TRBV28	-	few	TGTGCCAGCAGTTTACCAGGGACTGGGGCCTACGAGCAGTACTTC	CASSLPGTGAYEQYF
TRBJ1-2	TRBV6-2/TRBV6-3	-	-	TGTGCCAGCAGTTCACAGGCCTATGGCTACACCTTC	CASSSQAYGYTF
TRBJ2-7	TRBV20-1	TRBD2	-	TGCAGTGCTGGGCCGGCGGGAGGGACAAACGAGCAGTACTTC	CSAGPAGGTNEQYF
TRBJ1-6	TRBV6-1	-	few	TGTGCCAGCAACGCCGTCTGGGACGGCGGTTCACCCCTCCACTTT	CASNAVWDGGSPLHF
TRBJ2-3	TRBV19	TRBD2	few	TGTGCCAGTGCCGGGACTAGCTCAACAGATACGCAGTATTTT	CASAGTSSTDTQYF
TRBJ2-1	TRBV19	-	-	TGTGCCAGTACCATTACCGGGGGTTCGAGCTCCTACAATGAGCAGTTCTTC	CASTITGGSSSYNEQFF
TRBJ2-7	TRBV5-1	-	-	TGCGCCAGCAGCCCCAGCGGAACCTACGAGCAGTACTTC	CASSPSGTYEQYF
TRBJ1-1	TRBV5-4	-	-	TGTGCCAGCAGCTCCCGGGGGGGCCCTAAAATGAACACTGAAGCTTTCTTT	CASSSRGGPKMNTEAFF
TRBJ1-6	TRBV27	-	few	TGTGCCAGCAGTGGCGTAGTAAGGCTTAATTCACCCCTCCACTTT	CASSGVVRLNSPLHF
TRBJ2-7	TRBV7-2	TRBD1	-	TGTGCCAGCAGCTTATATTTTGTGGGACAGGGGGCCTACGAGCAGTACTTC	CASSLYFVGQGAYEQYF
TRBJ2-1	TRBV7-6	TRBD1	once	TGTGCCAGCAGCTTAGACGGGACAGGGCTTAATGAGCAGTTCTTC	CASSLDGTGLNEQFF
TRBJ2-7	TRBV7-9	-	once	TGTGCCAGCAGCTTAGGATTCGGACTAAGGCGAAACGAGCAGTACTTC	CASSLGFGLRRNEQYF
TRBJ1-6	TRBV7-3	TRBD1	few	TGTGCCAGCAGCCTTTCCGGGACAGGGCCTTATCCCCTCCACTTT	CASSLSGTGPYPLHF
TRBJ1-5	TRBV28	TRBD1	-	TGTGCCAGTTACAGGACAGGGGGGAATCAGCCCCAGCATTTT	CASYRTGGNQPQHF
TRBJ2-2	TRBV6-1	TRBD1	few	TGTGCCAGTGACAGGGCGAACACCGGGGAGCTGTTTTTT	CASDRANTGELFF
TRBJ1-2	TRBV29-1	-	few	TGCAGCGCCGTCGGCATTTCCTATGGCTACACCTTC	CSAVGISYGYTF
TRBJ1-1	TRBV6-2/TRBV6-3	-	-	TGTGCCAGCAGTTACTCGTACCGGACGGCGAACACTGAAGCTTTCTTT	CASSYSYRTANTEAFF
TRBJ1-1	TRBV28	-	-	TGTGCCAGCAGTTTACTAACGGGGAACACTGAAGCTTTCTTT	CASSLLTGNTEAFF